This record looks at one TCR beta chain sequence and its context. Its antigen is unidentified. At one end the junction does not follow the germline gene, possibly because of a read error. With 60 Vbeta and 13 Jbeta primers, the PCR was carried out. The assay was immunoSEQ multiplex PCR, and TCRdb's table has in-frame clones only and misses some. This sample has under 95,000 clones, with about three quarters found just once. The data were taken from a study of cytomegalovirus exposure and HLA in healthy donors. Germline CDR1 and CDR2: SNHLY and FYNNEI. The CDR3 is 13 residues long. Findings of the study overall: A classifier reportedly called cytomegalovirus status with high sensitivity and specificity. In vitro experiments confirmed that three CMV-associated chains were specific for CMV antigens.

The source of this sequence is a male donor in good health and CMV-seronegative. Specimen: PBMCs. The rearrangement uses TRBV2 and TRBJ2-7; the D gene is possibly TRBD2 (5 bases). The CDR3 coding sequence is TGTGCCAGTAGTGAATCTATGCACCGAGGGTGGTACTTC. Its protein product is CASSESMHRGWYF.